This T cell receptor (beta chain) was sequenced during a study of T cell repertoires in cytomegalovirus infection. The wider study: Public TCR beta signatures provided an indication of both CMV infection and a matching HLA type.

The study's findings and limits: HLA-C-restricted CMV clonotypes gave the most frequent clonotype in two of eight donors.

With regard to this clonotype: Antigen: not known.

CDR3 length: 14 residues. V gave up 3 bases and J gave up 6 bases, with 14 bases separating them. Each CDR3 protein gets one entry after TCRdb re-called the reads with MiXCR. This sample yields some 400,000 distinct CDR3 sequences, of which 30% to 40% are seen a single time; roughly 13% belongs to the top ten. The origin of this receptor is a human donor in good health (CMV status not recorded). Some clones in this sample may be carry-over from other donors' samples. The chain links TRBV12-3 or TRBV12-4 to TRBJ1-1; D remains unclear. The sequencing sample was made of PBMCs. CDR3: CASSFPPAYPEAFF. DNA of the CDR3: TGTGCCAGCAGTTTTCCCCCCGCTTATCCTGAAGCTTTCTTT.